Listed below are T cell receptor beta chains from one sample, sequenced in a study of blood T cells in healthy people across ages. MiXCR, applied by TCRdb to the 5' RACE reads, yields one record per CDR3 protein. The sample has 600,000 to 800,000 distinct CDR3 sequences, 52% seen once. The sequencing sample was made of blood. These receptor sequences come from a woman older than 75 in good health. CDR3s include the opening cysteine and the closing phenylalanine or tryptophan. D genes are given only for firm matches. Only some rows state a clone size, as once, few, many or a class for expanded clones.

d_gene	v_gene	abundance	j_gene	CDR3aa	CDR3nt
.	TRBV27	.	TRBJ2-2	CASSSAVTTTDTGELFF	TGTGCCAGCAGTTCCGCGGTCACAACCACTGACACCGGGGAGCTGTTTTTT
.	TRBV5-1	few	TRBJ2-1	CASSLGTLNEQFF	TGCGCCAGCAGCTTGGGCACTCTCAATGAGCAGTTCTTC
TRBD2	TRBV14	many	TRBJ2-1	CASSPEIIAGRDEQFF	TGTGCCAGCAGCCCAGAGATAATAGCGGGGAGGGATGAGCAGTTCTTC
TRBD1	TRBV20-1	.	TRBJ2-1	CSASGTGNYNEQFF	TGCAGTGCTTCCGGGACAGGGAACTACAATGAGCAGTTCTTC
.	TRBV20-1	.	TRBJ2-5	CSARVTSGIKATQYF	TGCAGTGCTAGAGTAACTTCCGGGATTAAAGCGACCCAGTACTTC
.	TRBV28	.	TRBJ1-5	CATQESGQPQHF	TGTGCCACCCAGGAGAGTGGTCAGCCCCAGCATTTT
.	TRBV12-3/TRBV12-4	.	TRBJ2-7	CASSDSGRNEQYF	TGTGCCAGCAGTGATAGTGGGAGGAACGAGCAGTACTTC
.	TRBV2	.	TRBJ1-1	CASSDIGRVETEAFF	TGTGCCAGCAGTGACATTGGCAGGGTGGAAACTGAAGCTTTCTTT
.	TRBV2	.	TRBJ2-5	CASSEGMKGSETQYF	TGTGCCAGCAGTGAAGGGATGAAGGGATCAGAGACCCAGTACTTC
.	TRBV18	few	TRBJ1-1	CASSPRPGPNTEAFF	TGTGCCAGCTCACCACGGCCAGGGCCGAACACTGAAGCTTTCTTT
TRBD2	TRBV12-3/TRBV12-4	many	TRBJ2-3	CASSSRLAGVTDTQYF	TGTGCCAGCAGTTCCAGACTAGCGGGGGTTACAGATACGCAGTATTTT
TRBD2	TRBV11-2	many	TRBJ2-1	CASSYSGRAYNEQFF	TGTGCCAGCAGTTATAGCGGGAGGGCCTACAATGAGCAGTTCTTC
.	TRBV20-1	many	TRBJ2-5	CSARPIAPPGQETQYF	TGCAGTGCTAGGCCGATAGCGCCCCCGGGCCAAGAGACCCAGTACTTC
TRBD2	TRBV20-1	.	TRBJ2-3	CSATIAGVMSDTQYF	TGCAGTGCTACGATAGCGGGAGTAATGTCAGATACGCAGTATTTT
.	TRBV29-1	.	TRBJ2-3	CSVELDLPTDTQYF	TGCAGCGTTGAGTTGGACCTCCCCACAGATACGCAGTATTTT
.	TRBV6-6	.	TRBJ2-1	CAVERYNEQFF	TGTGCCGTCGAGAGGTACAATGAGCAGTTCTTC
.	TRBV29-1	few	TRBJ1-2	CSVGLGGANYGYTF	TGCAGCGTTGGTTTGGGGGGCGCCAACTATGGCTACACCTTC
TRBD2	TRBV6-6	many	TRBJ2-7	CASNDRLTSGSYEQYF	TGTGCCAGCAATGACCGTCTGACTAGCGGGAGTTACGAGCAGTACTTC
.	TRBV6-4	.	TRBJ2-3	CASSYGDSNTDTQYF	TGTGCCAGCAGTTATGGGGACTCCAACACAGATACGCAGTATTTT
.	TRBV6-6	.	TRBJ1-1	CASRRAGNTEAFF	TGTGCCAGCAGGAGGGCTGGGAACACTGAAGCTTTCTTT
.	TRBV4-1	.	TRBJ2-3	CASSQGQQSPGDTQYF	TGCGCCAGCAGCCAAGGACAACAATCCCCCGGAGATACGCAGTATTTT
.	TRBV7-2	many	TRBJ2-3	CASSSWTPGTDTQYF	TGTGCCAGCAGCTCATGGACACCAGGCACAGATACGCAGTATTTT